Given below is one T cell receptor (beta chain) in context. This CDR3 is built from 14 residues. Germline assignment: CDR1 LNHDA and CDR2 SQIVND (reference sequence). V lost 1 base and J 0 bases, leaving 7 bases between the germline ends. From RNA, the CDR3 regions of TCR beta chains were amplified and sequenced. Following a first-round RT-PCR that used HTBI primers, a second-round multiplex PCR was carried out. TCRdb re-called the multiplex PCR reads through MiXCR, storing one row per CDR3 protein. Among around 520,000 distinct CDR3 sequences listed, about 35% were seen once. The data were taken from a study of Graves' ophthalmopathy and Graves' hyperthyroidism.

The genes are TRBV19 and TRBJ2-7; D possibly uses TRBD1 or TRBD2 (5 bases each). Sequences were obtained from peripheral blood or thyroid tissue (not recorded which). The sequence was collected from an adult man with Graves' hyperthyroidism. As DNA, the CDR3 is TGTGCCAGTAGTATAGGGGGGTTCTCCTACGAGCAGTACTTC. It is translated as CASSIGGFSYEQYF.